This T cell receptor beta chain was obtained from a study of CD8 T cells in Susac syndrome. Study-level results: In Susac syndrome, CD4+ T cell repertoires lacked any clonal expansion.

Concerning this clonotype: No antigen is known for it.

The RNA input was roughly 0.45 to 1 ug, and it was reverse transcribed with random hexamers. TCRdb called the immunoSEQ multiplex PCR reads again in MiXCR, with one record for every CDR3 protein. This sample yields around 110,000 distinct CDR3 sequences, of which 95% to 96% are seen a single time; more than 0.12% belongs to the top ten. The CDR3 runs 15 residues. Germline CDR1 is MNHEY and CDR2 is SVGAGI. V lost 2 bases, J lost 4 bases, and 11 bases lay in between. CD8+ and CD4+ T cells from blood underwent TCR beta sequencing, which was carried out in a high-throughput format. The recently defined diagnostic criteria for definite or probable disease were met by the Susac syndrome patients. Isolation of CD8+ and CD4+ T cells was performed negatively, whereas enrichment of TEMRA cells was done by FACS.

The TCR sequence derives from a human donor with Susac syndrome. Sequenced: CD4+ T cells from PBMCs. This chain uses TRBV6-5 with TRBJ2-2; no reliable D call. The CDR3, as DNA: TGTGCCAGCAGTTACGGCAGGTTGTCCACCGGGGAGCTGTTTTTT. This encodes CASSYGRLSTGELFF.